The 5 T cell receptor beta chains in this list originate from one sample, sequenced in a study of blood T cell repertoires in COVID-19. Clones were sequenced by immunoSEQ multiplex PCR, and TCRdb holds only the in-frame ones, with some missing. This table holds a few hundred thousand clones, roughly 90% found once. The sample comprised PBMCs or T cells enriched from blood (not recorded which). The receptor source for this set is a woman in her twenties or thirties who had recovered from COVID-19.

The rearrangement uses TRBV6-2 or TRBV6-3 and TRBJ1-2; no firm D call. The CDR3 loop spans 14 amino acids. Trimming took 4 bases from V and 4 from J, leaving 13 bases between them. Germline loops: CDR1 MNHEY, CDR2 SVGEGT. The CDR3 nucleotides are TGTGCCAGCAGTTCATCCATTGAGGGCTATGGCTACACCTTC. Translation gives CASSSSIEGYGYTF.

CDR3 bases: TGTGCCAGCAGTTCAGGACAGGGATGGGTTCCAAACACCGGGGAGCTGTTTTTT. Encoded protein: CASSSGQGWVPNTGELFF. The chain carries TRBV28 and TRBJ2-2, with 8 bases aligning to TRBD1. CDR3 length equals 18 residues. Trimming took 4 bases from V and 2 from J; bases not matched to a gene: 12. Looked up from germline, CDR1 is MDHEN and CDR2 is SYDVKM.

DNA of the CDR3: TGTGCCAGCATTGCGGGTAACTCCTACGAGCAGTACTTC. Protein: CASIAGNSYEQYF. The chain links TRBV27 to TRBJ2-7; D is perhaps TRBD2 (5 bases). Germline V gene sequence: CDR1 MNHEY, CDR2 SMNVEV (reference sequence). The V end was cut by 7 bases, the J end by 0 bases, with 10 bases between. The CDR3 is 13 amino acids.

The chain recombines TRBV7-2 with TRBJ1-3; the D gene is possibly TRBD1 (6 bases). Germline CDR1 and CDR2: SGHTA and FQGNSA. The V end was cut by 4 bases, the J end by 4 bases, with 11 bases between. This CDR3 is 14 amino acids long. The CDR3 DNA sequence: TGTGCCAGCAGCTCCCAGGGGTCCGGAAACACCATATATTTT. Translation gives CASSSQGSGNTIYF.

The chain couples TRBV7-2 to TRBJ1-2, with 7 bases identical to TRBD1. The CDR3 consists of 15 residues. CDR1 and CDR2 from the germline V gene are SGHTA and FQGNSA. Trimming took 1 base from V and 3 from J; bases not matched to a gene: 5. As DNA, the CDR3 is TGTGCCAGCAGCTTAGTCAGACAGGGAGACTATGGCTACACCTTC. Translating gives CASSLVRQGDYGYTF.